These T cell receptor beta chains were read from a single sample in a study of blood T cell repertoires in COVID-19. The data were produced by immunoSEQ multiplex PCR, yet TCRdb's version contains in-frame clones alone and is incomplete. Here the sample spans around 200,000 clones, approximately 87% being singletons. The sequenced material came from PBMCs or T cells enriched from blood (not recorded which). The receptors come from a woman in her forties or fifties in a cohort exposed to, infected with or recovered from COVID-19 (not recorded which). Each CDR3 is given with its conserved first and last residue. D genes are given only for firm matches. Size values are once, few and many counts, or a class for expanded clones, and some rows have none.

v_call,clone_size,j_call,d_call,cdr3_aa,cdr3_nt
TRBV30,-,TRBJ2-7,-,CAWKFSGVSYEQYF,TGTGCCTGGAAATTTTCAGGGGTTTCCTACGAGCAGTACTTC
TRBV13,-,TRBJ1-3,-,CASSIPSKGNTIYF,TGTGCCAGCAGCATCCCGAGCAAAGGAAACACCATATATTTT
TRBV6-6,-,TRBJ2-1,TRBD2,CASKAGAGSEQFF,TGTGCCAGCAAAGCGGGGGCAGGGAGTGAGCAGTTCTTC
TRBV28,-,TRBJ2-7,TRBD1,CASSLRTGYEQYF,TGTGCCAGCAGTTTACGGACAGGATACGAGCAGTACTTC
TRBV29-1,-,TRBJ2-3,TRBD2,CSATQLAGGSTDTQYF,TGCAGCGCAACCCAACTAGCGGGGGGGTCAACAGATACGCAGTATTTT
TRBV19,-,TRBJ1-3,-,CASSVTGTGNTIYF,TGTGCCAGTAGCGTTACAGGGACTGGAAACACCATATATTTT
TRBV6-5,-,TRBJ2-7,-,CASSYSRVYEQYF,TGTGCCAGCAGTTACTCGAGAGTCTACGAGCAGTACTTC
TRBV6-4,-,TRBJ2-1,-,CASSADLTSVGEQFF,TGTGCCAGCAGCGCCGACCTGACTAGTGTCGGTGAGCAGTTCTTC
TRBV12-3/TRBV12-4,-,TRBJ1-3,-,CAAEDRSGNTIYF,TGTGCCGCTGAGGACAGATCTGGAAACACCATATATTTT
TRBV7-2,-,TRBJ1-5,TRBD1,CASSLDQGVGQPQHF,TGTGCCAGCAGCTTAGACCAGGGGGTGGGTCAGCCCCAGCATTTT
TRBV5-1,-,TRBJ2-2,TRBD2,CASSLGRGGAANTGELFF,TGCGCCAGCAGCTTGGGACGGGGGGGCGCCGCGAACACCGGGGAGCTGTTTTTT
TRBV27,-,TRBJ2-2,TRBD1,CASRRTGGASGELFF,TGTGCCAGCAGACGTACAGGGGGCGCCTCCGGGGAGCTGTTTTTT
TRBV6-5,-,TRBJ1-5,-,CASNGGSNQPQHF,TGTGCCAGCAACGGGGGGAGCAATCAGCCCCAGCATTTT
TRBV29-1,-,TRBJ2-2,TRBD1,CSVSTGTGVGELFF,TGCAGCGTCTCAACCGGGACAGGGGTCGGGGAGCTGTTTTTT
TRBV30,-,TRBJ1-2,TRBD1,CAWSGQGNNYGYTF,TGTGCCTGGAGTGGACAGGGCAATAACTATGGCTACACCTTC
TRBV7-2,-,TRBJ2-1,TRBD2,CASSLALASGGHEQFF,TGTGCCAGCAGCTTAGCGCTGGCTAGCGGGGGGCATGAGCAGTTCTTC
TRBV25-1,once,TRBJ2-5,-,CASSSGGRFGETQYF,TGTGCCAGCAGTTCTGGGGGCCGTTTTGGAGAGACCCAGTACTTC
TRBV13,-,TRBJ1-1,-,CASSLELGGTEAFF,TGTGCCAGCAGCTTGGAGTTGGGGGGCACTGAAGCTTTCTTT
TRBV4-1,-,TRBJ2-2,-,CASSQSSLNTGELFF,TGCGCCAGCAGCCAATCTAGCCTCAACACCGGGGAGCTGTTTTTT
TRBV6-5,-,TRBJ2-2,TRBD2,CASSRPGLDAGELFF,TGTGCCAGCAGTCGACCGGGACTAGACGCCGGGGAGCTGTTTTTT
TRBV3-1/TRBV3-2,-,TRBJ2-3,TRBD2,CASSQDDYGGAEDTQYF,TGTGCCAGCAGCCAAGATGACTACGGGGGGGCAGAAGATACGCAGTATTTT
TRBV27,-,TRBJ1-6,TRBD1,CASTRGLPYNSPLHF,TGTGCCAGCACCAGGGGGCTCCCCTATAATTCACCCCTCCACTTT
TRBV11-3,-,TRBJ1-3,TRBD1,CASSWNRGTYGNTIYF,TGTGCCAGCAGCTGGAACAGGGGAACTTATGGAAACACCATATATTTT
TRBV7-2,-,TRBJ2-7,-,CASGLAIFPYEQYF,TGTGCCAGCGGGCTCGCGATATTCCCCTACGAGCAGTACTTC
TRBV19,-,TRBJ1-6,TRBD1,CASSRFSGDSSPLHF,TGTGCCAGTAGTAGATTCTCGGGGGACAGTTCACCCCTCCACTTT
TRBV4-1,-,TRBJ2-7,TRBD1,CASSQDPDRGHYEQYF,TGCGCCAGCAGCCAAGACCCGGACAGGGGCCACTACGAGCAGTACTTC
TRBV14,-,TRBJ2-3,TRBD2,CASSQVAGSADTQYF,TGTGCCAGCAGCCAAGTAGCGGGGAGTGCAGATACGCAGTATTTT
TRBV5-8,-,TRBJ1-3,-,CASSLDRLAGNTIYF,TGTGCCAGCAGCTTGGACCGTTTAGCCGGAAACACCATATATTTT
TRBV4-1,-,TRBJ1-2,-,CASSQDIRALLPNYGYTF,TGCGCCAGCAGCCAAGATATCAGGGCCCTTTTGCCCAACTATGGCTACACCTTC
TRBV30,-,TRBJ2-7,TRBD2,CAWTSGDGWEQYF,TGTGCCTGGACTAGCGGGGACGGCTGGGAGCAGTACTTC
TRBV7-8,-,TRBJ1-1,TRBD1,CASSLGTGGETEAFF,TGTGCCAGCAGCCTAGGGACAGGGGGCGAAACTGAAGCTTTCTTT
TRBV27,-,TRBJ2-2,TRBD1,CASSLALLKGQGRANTGELFF,TGTGCCAGCAGTCTTGCCCTGCTGAAGGGACAGGGAAGGGCGAACACCGGGGAGCTGTTTTTT
TRBV16,-,TRBJ2-7,-,CASSDRRYEQYF,TGTGCCAGCAGCGACAGGCGCTACGAGCAGTACTTC
TRBV3-1/TRBV3-2,-,TRBJ1-2,-,CASCSQGEGYTF,TGTGCCAGCTGTTCACAGGGCGAGGGCTACACCTTC
TRBV7-9,-,TRBJ2-5,TRBD1,CASSFGGTGDETQYF,TGTGCCAGCAGCTTCGGCGGGACAGGGGATGAGACCCAGTACTTC
TRBV2,-,TRBJ1-2,-,CASSELDRYNYGYTF,TGTGCCAGCAGTGAACTGGACAGATACAACTATGGCTACACCTTC
TRBV4-1,-,TRBJ1-2,-,CASSLAGARYGYTF,TGCGCCAGCAGCCTCGCGGGGGCTCGCTATGGCTACACCTTC
TRBV5-4,-,TRBJ1-1,-,CASSLRSGVRATEAFF,TGTGCCAGCAGCTTGAGGTCAGGGGTTCGGGCCACTGAAGCTTTCTTT
TRBV5-1,-,TRBJ2-1,TRBD1,CASSNGQGGSNEQFF,TGCGCCAGCAGCAATGGACAGGGGGGTTCTAATGAGCAGTTCTTC
TRBV4-2,-,TRBJ1-5,-,CASSLTRNQPQHF,TGTGCCAGCAGCCTGACGAGGAATCAGCCCCAGCATTTT
TRBV6-2/TRBV6-3,-,TRBJ2-7,-,CASSYSHSFPSYEQYF,TGTGCCAGCAGTTACTCCCACTCATTCCCCTCCTACGAGCAGTACTTC
TRBV9,-,TRBJ2-3,TRBD2,CASSSEGTSGVDTQYF,TGTGCCAGCAGCTCAGAAGGGACTAGCGGGGTGGATACGCAGTATTTT
TRBV27,-,TRBJ2-1,-,CASSLYFGVEQFF,TGTGCCAGCAGTTTATATTTCGGTGTTGAGCAGTTCTTC
TRBV7-9,-,TRBJ1-2,TRBD1,CASSLGTGLGYTF,TGTGCCAGCAGCTTAGGGACAGGACTTGGCTACACCTTC
TRBV4-3,-,TRBJ1-2,-,CASSQAPGQHYGYTF,TGCGCCAGCAGCCAGGCCCCCGGACAACACTATGGCTACACCTTC
TRBV3-1/TRBV3-2,once,TRBJ1-6,TRBD1,CASSQFHRDRDPPLHF,TGTGCCAGCAGCCAATTCCACCGGGACAGGGATCCACCCCTCCACTTT
TRBV5-4,-,TRBJ1-6,TRBD1,CASSLGGQGQSPLHF,TGTGCCAGCAGCTTGGGGGGACAGGGCCAATCACCCCTCCACTTT
TRBV6-2/TRBV6-3,few,TRBJ1-1,-,CASSYFRGTEAFF,TGTGCCAGCAGTTACTTTAGGGGCACTGAAGCTTTCTTT
TRBV12-5,once,TRBJ2-1,-,CASGLDMGAYNEQFF,TGTGCTAGTGGTTTGGACATGGGAGCCTACAATGAGCAGTTCTTC
TRBV4-2,-,TRBJ1-5,TRBD1,CASSQRSAGTGGNQPQHF,TGTGCCAGCAGCCAAAGATCAGCCGGGACAGGAGGCAATCAGCCCCAGCATTTT
TRBV11-2,once,TRBJ2-7,-,CASSPQGTYEQYF,TGTGCCAGCAGCCCCCAGGGGACCTACGAGCAGTACTTC
TRBV6-5,-,TRBJ1-2,TRBD1,CASSRDRAYGYTF,TGTGCCAGCAGCCGGGACAGGGCATATGGCTACACCTTC
TRBV10-3,few,TRBJ2-7,-,CAISDSGGPGEQYF,TGTGCCATCAGTGACTCGGGGGGCCCTGGAGAGCAGTACTTC
TRBV6-4,-,TRBJ2-1,TRBD2,CASSHSSGGSEQFF,TGTGCCAGCAGTCACAGTAGCGGGGGTAGTGAGCAGTTCTTC
TRBV7-9,-,TRBJ1-6,TRBD1,CASSLWTGGGNSPLHF,TGTGCCAGCAGCTTATGGACAGGAGGAGGTAATTCACCCCTCCACTTT